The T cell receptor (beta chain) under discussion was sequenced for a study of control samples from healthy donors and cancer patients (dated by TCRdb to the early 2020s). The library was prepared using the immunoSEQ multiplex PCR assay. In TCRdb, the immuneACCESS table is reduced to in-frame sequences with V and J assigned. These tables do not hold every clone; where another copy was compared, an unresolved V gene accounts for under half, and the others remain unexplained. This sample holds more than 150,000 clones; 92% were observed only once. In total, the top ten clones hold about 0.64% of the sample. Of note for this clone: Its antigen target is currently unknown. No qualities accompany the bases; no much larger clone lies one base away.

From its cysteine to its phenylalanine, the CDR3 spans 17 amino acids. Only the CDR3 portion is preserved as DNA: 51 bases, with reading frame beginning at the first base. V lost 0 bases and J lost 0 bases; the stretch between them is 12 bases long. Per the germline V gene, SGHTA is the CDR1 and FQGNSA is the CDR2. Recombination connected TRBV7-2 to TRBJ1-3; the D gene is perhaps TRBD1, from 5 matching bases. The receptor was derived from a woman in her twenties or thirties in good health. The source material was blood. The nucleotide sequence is TGTGCCAGCAGCTTAGCCGTTGGGGGGAGCTCTGGAAACACCATATATTTT. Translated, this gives CASSLAVGGSSGNTIYF.